Below are 24 T cell receptor beta chains sequenced from a single sample in a study of response to subunit inactivated influenza vaccine. TCRdb used MiXCR to reprocess the RT-PCR reads, holding one entry per CDR3 protein. The table lists under 550,000 distinct CDR3 sequences, 6.5% to 8% of them singletons, with 13% in the top ten. The input for sequencing was PBMCs from blood, taken around 2 years after vaccination. These receptors all stem from a man between 50 and 75 years old who received an inactivated influenza vaccine.

This clonotype has ten or more counts. The chain has TRBV7-9 and TRBJ2-2; a weak D match, TRBD1 (6 bases). Germline V gives CDR1 SEHNR, CDR2 FQNEAQ (reference sequence). Trimming removed 5 bases from V and 3 bases from J, with 16 bases in between. The CDR3 spans 16 residues. Written as DNA, the CDR3 is TGTGCCAGCAGCCCATTGGACAGATCTCACACCGGGGAGCTGTTTTTT. Residues: CASSPLDRSHTGELFF.

As concerns this clonotype: This sequence may be a read error, since a much larger clone differs from it by one base. The rearrangement joins TRBV5-5 to TRBJ2-3; D call uncertain. CDR1 is SGHKS, CDR2 YYEKEE, per germline (reference sequence). The V and J ends lost 2 bases and 7 bases respectively, with 11 bases between them. This CDR3 is 13 amino acids long. CDR3 region: CASSFGPAYTQYF. CDR3 bases: TGTGCCAGCAGCTTCGGCCCGGCATATACGCAGTATTTT.

The rearrangement links TRBV7-9 to TRBJ2-7; 12 bases are a match to TRBD2. This CDR3 has 15 residues. The V gene's germline CDR1 is SEHNR and CDR2 FQNEAQ (reference sequence). V lost 5 bases to trimming and J lost 4 bases; unmatched junction nucleotides: 6. CDR3 sequence: CASSAGTSGFYEQYF. In DNA form, the CDR3 reads TGTGCCAGCAGCGCCGGGACTAGCGGGTTTTACGAGCAGTACTTC.

The CDR3 sequence: CASSEYDYEQYF. In nucleotides, the CDR3 is TGTGCCAGCAGTGAATATGACTACGAGCAGTACTTC. The genes are TRBV25-1 and TRBJ2-7; unclear D gene. The germline V gene has CDR1 MGHDK and CDR2 SYGVNS. V lost 0 bases and J lost 3, with 3 bases in between. This CDR3 contains 12 residues.

This clonotype has a handful of counts. A read error is possible here, since a much larger clone lies one base away. This rearrangement joins TRBV28 to TRBJ1-1, with D unclear. The CDR3 has 13 residues. Per germline, CDR1 MDHEN and CDR2 SYDVKM. V gave up 2 bases and J gave up 0 bases, with 4 bases separating them. The CDR3 coding sequence is TGTGCCAGCAGTTTACACCTGAACACTGAAGCTTTCTTT. Translating gives CASSLHLNTEAFF. Full variable domain (remainder filled in from reference TRBV28 and TRBJ1-1): DVKVTQSSRYLVKRTGEKVFLECVQDMDHENMFWYRQDPGLGLRLIYFSYDVKMKEKGDIPEGYSVSREKKERFSLILESASTNQTSMYLCASSLHLNTEAFFGQGTRLTVV.

This clonotype was counted at least ten times. The genes are TRBV6-1 and TRBJ2-1, with D maybe TRBD2 (5 bases). V lost 2 bases, J lost 5 bases, and 7 bases lay in between. CDR1 and CDR2 from the germline V gene are MNHNS and SASEGT. This CDR3 region has 13 residues. CDR3 in DNA: TGTGCCAGCAGTGAAACCGGGAACAATGAGCAGTTCTTC. Residues: CASSETGNNEQFF.

This clonotype came up once. This sequence joins TRBV5-1 and TRBJ1-1; no reliable D call. Trimming took off 2 bases at V and 3 bases at J, with 14 bases between the two ends. CDR1 SGHRS and CDR2 YFSETQ come from the germline V gene. The CDR3 loop spans 15 amino acids. In DNA, the CDR3 is TGCGCCAGCAGCTTTTTAGGGCCCGGGGACACTGAAGCTTTCTTT. Translating gives CASSFLGPGDTEAFF.

This clonotype was seen at least ten times. The V call is TRBV4-3, the J call TRBJ2-5; D is unclear. The CDR3 consists of 13 residues. Trimming removed 0 bases from V and 5 bases from J, with 7 bases in between. CDR1 and CDR2 from the germline V gene are LGHNA and YSLEER. As DNA, the CDR3 is TGCGCCAGCAGCCAAGACCCAAGGGAGACCCAGTACTTC. Translating gives CASSQDPRETQYF.

The rearrangement joins TRBV11-2 to TRBJ1-6; D possibly corresponds to TRBD1 (6 bases). V was clipped by 6 bases and J by 16 bases, with 16 bases between them. The CDR3 is 12 residues long. Germline V gene lookup returns CDR1 SGHAT and CDR2 FQNNGV. CDR3 bases: TGTGCCAGCAGACCTGGCGGGACAAAACTCCACTTT. It encodes CASRPGGTKLHF. The variable domain in full, completed from reference TRBV11-2 and TRBJ1-6, reads EAGVAQSPRYKIIEKRQSVAFWCNPISGHATLYWYQQILGQGPKLLIQFQNNGVVDDSQLPKDRFSAERLKGVDSTLKIQPAKLEDSAVYLCASRPGGTKLHFGNGTRLTVT.

This clonotype was found a few times. The rearrangement uses TRBV29-1 and TRBJ2-1, with 7 bases fitting TRBD2. Losses at the gene ends were 4 bases for V and 2 bases for J; bases not matched to a gene: 5. This CDR3 region has 14 residues. Germline V lookup: CDR1 SQVTM, CDR2 ANQGSEA. CDR3 DNA sequence: TGCAGCGTTGCGCGAGGACTAGCCTACAATGAGCAGTTCTTC. The encoded protein is CSVARGLAYNEQFF.

This clonotype has a handful of counts. CDR3 region: CASSYGQQLAKNIQYF. In DNA form, the CDR3 reads TGTGCCAGCAGTTACGGACAGCAGTTAGCCAAAAACATTCAGTACTTC. This rearrangement joins TRBV6-5 to TRBJ2-4; TRBD1 might be the D (6 bases). Trimming took 2 bases from V and 0 from J, leaving 11 bases between them. Per the germline V gene, CDR1 is MNHEY and CDR2 is SVGAGI. The CDR3 loop spans 16 amino acids.

The chain uses TRBV5-4 and TRBJ2-2; possibly TRBD2 for D (5 bases). The CDR3 runs to 17 residues. V lost 7 bases and J lost 4, with 23 bases in between. Germline V CDR1 and CDR2: SGHNT, YYREEE (reference sequence). The CDR3 DNA is TGTGCCAGCTGCCTGCGCGGGTGGGCCCTGGGCACCGGGGAGCTGTTTTTT. Its translation is CASCLRGWALGTGELFF.

The CDR3 here is CSVEALGATQYF. The CDR3 DNA reads TGCAGCGTTGAAGCCCTCGGGGCGACCCAGTACTTC. The chain links TRBV29-1 to TRBJ2-5; D may be TRBD1 or TRBD2 (5 bases each). Germline-derived CDR1 and CDR2 are SQVTM and ANQGSEA. V was trimmed by 1 base and J by 7 bases, leaving 10 bases between them. The length of the CDR3 is 12 residues.

This clonotype was seen only a few times. The V and J genes are TRBV4-2 and TRBJ1-2; tentative D call: TRBD1 (5 bases). Germline V lookup: CDR1 LGHNA, CDR2 YNFKEQ. Trimming pared 0 bases from V and 4 bases from J, leaving 9 bases between. CDR3 length: 14 residues. The CDR3 protein is CASSQEGVSYGYTF. In nucleotides, the CDR3 is TGTGCCAGCAGCCAAGAGGGGGTCTCCTATGGCTACACCTTC.

This chain links TRBV7-2 with TRBJ2-1; tentative D call: TRBD2 (6 bases). CDR1 is SGHTA, CDR2 FQGNSA, per germline. The ends were cut back, 5 bases at V and 3 bases at J, with 14 bases in the middle. The length of the CDR3 is 15 residues. Written as DNA, the CDR3 is TGTGCCAGCAGCGAACCGGGACTCCACTACAATGAGCAGTTCTTC. Its translation is CASSEPGLHYNEQFF.

This clonotype was counted a few times. The CDR3 is CASAKPPNTAANSPLHF. The CDR3 DNA reads TGTGCCAGCGCCAAACCCCCTAACACCGCCGCGAATTCACCCCTCCACTTT. The chain carries TRBV6-1 and TRBJ1-6; D gene unclear. The CDR3 has 17 residues. V lost 8 bases and J lost 7, with 24 bases in between. Germline V lookup: CDR1 MNHNS, CDR2 SASEGT.

This clonotype was seen a handful of times. The chain carries TRBV9 and TRBJ2-7; D not resolved. V was pared by 3 bases and J by 0 bases, with 10 bases between. The CDR3 consists of 14 residues. Germline assignment: CDR1 SGDLS and CDR2 YYNGEE. This chain's CDR3 is CASSARIGSYEQYF. The CDR3 DNA is TGTGCCAGCAGCGCCAGAATAGGCTCCTACGAGCAGTACTTC.

This clonotype was detected ten times or more. The CDR3 reads CASSRDFRETQYF. The CDR3 coding sequence is TGTGCCAGCAGCCGGGACTTTAGGGAGACCCAGTACTTC. V and J are TRBV7-6 and TRBJ2-5; D is perhaps TRBD2 (6 bases). The germline CDR1 and CDR2 sequences are SGHVS and FNYEAQ. With 5 bases removed from V and 5 bases from J, the gap between germline ends came to 12 bases. CDR3 length equals 13 residues. The variable domain in full, with the rest retrieved from reference TRBV7-6 and TRBJ2-5, is GAGVSQSPRYKVTKRGQDVALRCDPISGHVSLYWYRQALGQGPEFLTYFNYEAQQDKSGLPNDRFSAERPEGSISTLTIQRTEQRDSAMYRCASSRDFRETQYFGPGTRLLVL.

The table lists this clonotype with a count of one. J is TRBJ2-7 and V is TRBV13, with 8 positions matching TRBD2. The CDR3 is 17 residues long. From germline, CDR1 is PRHDT and CDR2 FYEKMQ (reference sequence). V shed 3 bases, J shed 5 bases, and the junction held 15 bases outside the gene matches. The CDR3 bases are TGTGCCAGCAGCTTCTTTCGTCCAGCGGGAGTGGTCCACGAGCAGTACTTC. Translation: CASSFFRPAGVVHEQYF.

This clonotype was seen at least ten times. The chain combines TRBV4-3 with TRBJ2-1; the D gene is possibly TRBD1 (6 bases). Trimming pared 0 bases from V and 6 bases from J, leaving 9 bases between. The CDR3 length is 14 residues. Germline V gene lookup returns CDR1 LGHNA and CDR2 YSLEER. The CDR3 region has the DNA TGCGCCAGCAGCCAAGATGGGGGCTTCAATGAGCAGTTCTTC. Its protein is CASSQDGGFNEQFF.

This clonotype was seen a handful of times. The chain combines TRBV7-2 with TRBJ2-1, with 8 bases aligning to TRBD2. The germline V gene encodes CDR1 SGHTA and CDR2 FQGNSA. The junction had 10 bases not matched to a gene; V was cut back by 5 bases and J by 4 bases. This CDR3 contains 16 residues. CDR3 nucleotides: TGTGCCAGCAGCATAAGAAGGACGGGAGGGTACAATGAGCAGTTCTTC. Translation: CASSIRRTGGYNEQFF.

This clonotype has only a few counts. This rearrangement joins TRBV10-3 to TRBJ1-2; D unclear. The V and J ends lost 2 bases and 2 bases respectively, with 6 bases between them. There are 13 residues in the CDR3. CDR1 and CDR2 (germline): ENHRY, SYGVKD. In nucleotides, the CDR3 is TGTGCCATCAGTGAGGGTTCCAACTATGGCTACACCTTC. It yields the protein CAISEGSNYGYTF.

The chain is built from TRBV20-1 and TRBJ2-3; D ambiguous. Germline V gene lookup returns CDR1 DFQATT and CDR2 SNEGSKA (reference sequence). V shed 6 bases and J shed 0 bases, with 13 bases lying between them. The CDR3 covers 14 residues. CDR3 sequence (DNA): TGCAGTGCCCGATCGGGCGCCAGCACAGATACGCAGTATTTT. This codes for CSARSGASTDTQYF.

Only a few counts were recorded for this clonotype. The V and J genes are TRBV6-2 or TRBV6-3 and TRBJ2-1, with unresolved D. CDR3 length: 13 residues. Deletions cut 4 bases from V and 9 bases from J, with 13 bases between. Looked up from germline, CDR1 is MNHEY and CDR2 is SVGEGT. In DNA form, the CDR3 reads TGTGCCAGCAGTTTGTCGTACGAGGCTGAGCAGTTCTTC. It is translated as CASSLSYEAEQFF.